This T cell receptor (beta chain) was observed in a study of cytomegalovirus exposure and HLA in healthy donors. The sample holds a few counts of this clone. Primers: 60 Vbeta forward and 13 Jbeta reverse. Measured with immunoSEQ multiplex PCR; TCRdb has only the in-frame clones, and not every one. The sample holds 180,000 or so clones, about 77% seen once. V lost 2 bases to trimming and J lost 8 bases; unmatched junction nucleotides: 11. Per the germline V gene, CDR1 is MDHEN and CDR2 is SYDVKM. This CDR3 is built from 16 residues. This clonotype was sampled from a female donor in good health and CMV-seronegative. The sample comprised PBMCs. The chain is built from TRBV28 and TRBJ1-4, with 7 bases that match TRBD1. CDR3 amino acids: CASSLRIDRVREKLFF. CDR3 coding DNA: TGTGCCAGCAGTTTAAGAATAGACAGGGTTCGCGAAAAACTGTTTTTT.